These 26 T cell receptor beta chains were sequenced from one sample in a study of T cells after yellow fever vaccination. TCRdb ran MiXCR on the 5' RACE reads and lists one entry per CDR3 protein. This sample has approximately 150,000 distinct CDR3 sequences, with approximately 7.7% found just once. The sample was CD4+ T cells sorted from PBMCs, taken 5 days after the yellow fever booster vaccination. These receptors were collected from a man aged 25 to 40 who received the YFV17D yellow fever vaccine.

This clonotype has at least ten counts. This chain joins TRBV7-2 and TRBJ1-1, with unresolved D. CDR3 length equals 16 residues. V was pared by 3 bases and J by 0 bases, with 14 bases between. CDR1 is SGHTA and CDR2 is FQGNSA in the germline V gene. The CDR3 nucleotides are TGTGCCAGCAGCTTCCGGGCCAGCCAACTGAACACTGAAGCTTTCTTT. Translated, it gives CASSFRASQLNTEAFF.

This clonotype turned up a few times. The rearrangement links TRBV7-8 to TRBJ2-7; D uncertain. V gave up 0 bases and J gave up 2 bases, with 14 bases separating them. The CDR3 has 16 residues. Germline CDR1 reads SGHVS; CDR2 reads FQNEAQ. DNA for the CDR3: TGTGCCAGCAGCTTAGCGAACCAAGGCATTCCCTACGAGCAGTACTTC. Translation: CASSLANQGIPYEQYF.

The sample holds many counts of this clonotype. In DNA, the CDR3 is TGTGCCATCAGTGAAAGGGGAGGGACCGGGGAGCTGTTTTTT. Its protein product is CAISERGGTGELFF. The rearrangement uses TRBV10-3 and TRBJ2-2, with TRBD2 identical over 7 bases. From germline, CDR1 is ENHRY and CDR2 SYGVKD. This CDR3 is 14 amino acids long. Germline trimming cut 3 bases from V and 5 bases from J; bases unmatched to any gene: 3.

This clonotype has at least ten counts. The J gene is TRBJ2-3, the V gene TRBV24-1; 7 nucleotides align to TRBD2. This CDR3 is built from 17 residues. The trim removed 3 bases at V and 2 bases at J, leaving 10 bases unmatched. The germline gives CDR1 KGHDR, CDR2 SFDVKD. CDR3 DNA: TGTGCCACCAGTGATACCTCCGCGGGACTAAACACAGATACGCAGTATTTT. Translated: CATSDTSAGLNTDTQYF.

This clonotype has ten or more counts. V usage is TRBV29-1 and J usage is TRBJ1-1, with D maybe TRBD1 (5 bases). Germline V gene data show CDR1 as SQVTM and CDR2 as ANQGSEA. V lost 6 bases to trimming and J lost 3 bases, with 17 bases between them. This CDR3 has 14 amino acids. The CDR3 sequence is CSVVGLEGYTEAFF. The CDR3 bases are TGCAGCGTCGTCGGACTGGAGGGGTACACTGAAGCTTTCTTT.

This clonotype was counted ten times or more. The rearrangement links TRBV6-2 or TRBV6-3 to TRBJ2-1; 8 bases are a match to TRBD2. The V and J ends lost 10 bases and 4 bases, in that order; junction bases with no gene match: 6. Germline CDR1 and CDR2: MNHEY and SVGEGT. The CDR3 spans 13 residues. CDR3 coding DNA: TGTGCCACAATAGCGGGGCGATACAATGAGCAGTTCTTC. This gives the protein CATIAGRYNEQFF.

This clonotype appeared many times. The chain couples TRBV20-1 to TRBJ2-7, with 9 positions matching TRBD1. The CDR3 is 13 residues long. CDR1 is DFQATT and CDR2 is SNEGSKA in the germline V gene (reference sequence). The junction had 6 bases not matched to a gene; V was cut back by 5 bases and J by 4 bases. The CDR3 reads CSAPQDRGYEQYF. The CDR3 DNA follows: TGCAGTGCTCCCCAGGACAGGGGATACGAGCAGTACTTC.

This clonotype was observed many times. CDR3 sequence: CASSSAGGQQYNEQFF. The CDR3 nucleotides read TGTGCCAGCAGTTCTGCAGGGGGCCAACAGTACAATGAGCAGTTCTTC. This rearrangement joins TRBV28 to TRBJ2-1; 8 bases line up with TRBD1. The CDR3 has 16 amino acids. The germline V gene encodes CDR1 MDHEN and CDR2 SYDVKM. Germline trimming cut 4 bases from V and 4 bases from J; bases unmatched to any gene: 9.

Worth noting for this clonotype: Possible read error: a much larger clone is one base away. CDR3 amino acids: CCAFAGASTNGYTF. The CDR3 region has the DNA TGCTGTGCGTTCGCGGGGGCGAGTACTAATGGCTACACCTTC. The rearrangement links TRBV20-1 to TRBJ1-2; perhaps TRBD1 as D (6 bases). CDR1 is DFQATT, CDR2 SNEGSKA, per germline (reference sequence). The CDR3 contains 14 residues.

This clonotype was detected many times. The CDR3 DNA follows: TGTGCCAGCAGCTTATCGCCTAGCGGGAGTAGTTTTGAGCAGTTCTTC. It specifies CASSLSPSGSSFEQFF. The chain links TRBV7-9 to TRBJ2-1; 10 bases are shared with TRBD2. V was pared by 2 bases and J by 9 bases, with 10 bases of the junction left unmatched. CDR3 length: 16 residues. Germline CDR1 reads SEHNR; CDR2 reads FQNEAQ (reference sequence). The whole variable domain, remainder taken from reference TRBV7-9 and TRBJ2-1, is DTGVSQNPRHKITKRGQNVTFRCDPISEHNRLYWYRQTLGQGPEFLTYFQNEAQLEKSRLLSDRFSAERPKGSFSTLEIQRTEQGDSAMYLCASSLSPSGSSFEQFFGPGTRLTVL.

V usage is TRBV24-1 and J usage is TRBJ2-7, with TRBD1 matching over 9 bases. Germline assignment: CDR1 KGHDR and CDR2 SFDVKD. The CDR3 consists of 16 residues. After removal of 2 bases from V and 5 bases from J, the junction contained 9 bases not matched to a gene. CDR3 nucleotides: TGTGCCACCAGTGATTCTGACAGGGGGGATAGAGACGAGCAGTACTTC. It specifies CATSDSDRGDRDEQYF.

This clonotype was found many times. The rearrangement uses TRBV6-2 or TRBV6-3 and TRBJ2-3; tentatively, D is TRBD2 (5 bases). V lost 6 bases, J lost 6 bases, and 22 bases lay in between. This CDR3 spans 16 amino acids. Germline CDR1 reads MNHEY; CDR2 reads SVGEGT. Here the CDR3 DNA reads TGTGCCAGCAGCGAGTACGAGGGCCCAGTAGCGGATACGCAGTATTTT. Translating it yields CASSEYEGPVADTQYF.

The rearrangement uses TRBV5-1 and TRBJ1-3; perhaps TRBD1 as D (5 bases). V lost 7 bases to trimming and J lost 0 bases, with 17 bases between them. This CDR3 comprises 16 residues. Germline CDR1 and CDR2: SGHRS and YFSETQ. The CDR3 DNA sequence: TGCGCCAGCTCCCCCCGAGGGGACCCCTCTGGAAACACCATATATTTT. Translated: CASSPRGDPSGNTIYF.

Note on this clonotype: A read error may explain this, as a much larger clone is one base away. The CDR3 loop reads CASSLGFGVSPLHF. The DNA of the CDR3 is TGTGCCAGCAGCTTAGGCTTTGGGGTATCACCCCTCCACTTT. The chain links TRBV7-2 to TRBJ1-6; D gene ambiguous. In germline, CDR1 is SGHTA, CDR2 FQGNSA. Trimming cost V 1 base and J 10 bases, with 11 bases left between them. The CDR3 is made up of 14 amino acids.

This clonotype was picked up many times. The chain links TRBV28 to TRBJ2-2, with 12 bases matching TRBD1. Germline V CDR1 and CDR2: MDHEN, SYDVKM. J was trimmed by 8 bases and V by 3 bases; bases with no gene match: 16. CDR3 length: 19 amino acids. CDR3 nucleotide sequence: TGTGCCAGCAGTTTTGTCCGCGCCGGGACAGGGGGCCGATTTGGGGAGCTGTTTTTT. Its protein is CASSFVRAGTGGRFGELFF.

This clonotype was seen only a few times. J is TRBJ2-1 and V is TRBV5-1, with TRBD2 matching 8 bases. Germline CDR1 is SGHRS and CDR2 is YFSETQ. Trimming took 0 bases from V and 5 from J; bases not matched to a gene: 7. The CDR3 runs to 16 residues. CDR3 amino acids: CASSLGDSGGHNEQFF. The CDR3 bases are TGCGCCAGCAGCTTGGGGGATTCGGGGGGGCACAATGAGCAGTTCTTC.

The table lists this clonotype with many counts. CDR3 DNA sequence: TGTGCCAGCAGCTGGAGGGGGGGACAGCCGTATGGCTACACCTTC. As protein: CASSWRGGQPYGYTF. This rearrangement joins TRBV7-2 to TRBJ1-2; 7 bases map to TRBD1. The CDR3 length is 15 residues. Germline lookup yields CDR1 SGHTA and CDR2 FQGNSA. V dropped 4 bases and J dropped 5; count of bases not matched to a gene: 10.

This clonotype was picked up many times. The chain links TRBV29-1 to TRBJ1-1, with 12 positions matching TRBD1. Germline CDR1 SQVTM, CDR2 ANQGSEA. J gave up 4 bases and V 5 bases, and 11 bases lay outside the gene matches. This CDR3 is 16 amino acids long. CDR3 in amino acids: CSVRRGQGAFGTEAFF. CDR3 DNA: TGCAGCGTTCGCCGGGGACAGGGGGCCTTCGGCACTGAAGCTTTCTTT. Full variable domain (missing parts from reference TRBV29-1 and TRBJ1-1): SAVISQKPSRDICQRGTSLTIQCQVDSQVTMMFWYRQQPGQSLTLIATANQGSEATYESGFVIDKFPISRPNLTFSTLTVSNMSPEDSSIYLCSVRRGQGAFGTEAFFGQGTRLTVV.

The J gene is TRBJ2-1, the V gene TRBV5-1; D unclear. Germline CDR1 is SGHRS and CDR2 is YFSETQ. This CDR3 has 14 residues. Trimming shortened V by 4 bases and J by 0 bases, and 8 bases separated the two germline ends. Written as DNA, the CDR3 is TGCGCCAGCAGCCTCACGCCCTCCTACAATGAGCAGTTCTTC. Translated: CASSLTPSYNEQFF. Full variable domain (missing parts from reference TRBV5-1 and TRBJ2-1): KAGVTQTPRYLIKTRGQQVTLSCSPISGHRSVSWYQQTPGQGLQFLFEYFSETQRNKGNFPGRFSGRQFSNSRSEMNVSTLELGDSALYLCASSLTPSYNEQFFGPGTRLTVL.

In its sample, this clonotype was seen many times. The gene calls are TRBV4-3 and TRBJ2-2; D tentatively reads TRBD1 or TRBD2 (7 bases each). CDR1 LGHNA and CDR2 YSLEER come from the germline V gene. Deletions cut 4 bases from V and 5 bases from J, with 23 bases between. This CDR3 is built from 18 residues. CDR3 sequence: CASSPRFGGFRGTGELFF. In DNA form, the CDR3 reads TGCGCCAGCAGCCCAAGATTCGGGGGGTTCAGGGGGACCGGGGAGCTGTTTTTT.

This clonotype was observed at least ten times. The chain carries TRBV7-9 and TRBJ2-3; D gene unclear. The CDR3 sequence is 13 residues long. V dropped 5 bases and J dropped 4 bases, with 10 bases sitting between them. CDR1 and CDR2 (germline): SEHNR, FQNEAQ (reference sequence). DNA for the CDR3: TGTGCCAGCAGCGCCCCCCCCCCAGATACGCAGTATTTT. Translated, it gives CASSAPPPDTQYF.

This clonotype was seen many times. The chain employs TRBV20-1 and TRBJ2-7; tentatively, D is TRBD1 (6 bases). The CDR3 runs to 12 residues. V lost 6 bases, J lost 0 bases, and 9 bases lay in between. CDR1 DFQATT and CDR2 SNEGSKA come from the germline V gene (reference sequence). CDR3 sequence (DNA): TGCAGTGCCAGGGACAACTCCTACGAGCAGTACTTC. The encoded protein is CSARDNSYEQYF.

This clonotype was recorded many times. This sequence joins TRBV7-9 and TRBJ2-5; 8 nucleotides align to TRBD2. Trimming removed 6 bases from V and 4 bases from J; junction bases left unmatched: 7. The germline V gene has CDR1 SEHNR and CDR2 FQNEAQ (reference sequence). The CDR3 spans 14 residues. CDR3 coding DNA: TGTGCCAGCAGTTCGGGGGGGGCGAGAGAGACCCAGTACTTC. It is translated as CASSSGGARETQYF.

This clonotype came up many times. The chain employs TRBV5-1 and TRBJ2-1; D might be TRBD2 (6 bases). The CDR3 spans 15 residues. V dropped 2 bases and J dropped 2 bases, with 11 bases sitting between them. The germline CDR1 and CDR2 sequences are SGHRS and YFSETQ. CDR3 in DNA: TGCGCCAGCAGCTTTGGGACTCCCCCCTACAATGAGCAGTTCTTC. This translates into CASSFGTPPYNEQFF.

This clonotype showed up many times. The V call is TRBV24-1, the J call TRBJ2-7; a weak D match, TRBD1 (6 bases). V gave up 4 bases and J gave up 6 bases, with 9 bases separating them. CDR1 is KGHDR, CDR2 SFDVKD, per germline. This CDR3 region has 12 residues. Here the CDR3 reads CATSDRGGEQYF. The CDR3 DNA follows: TGTGCCACCAGTGACAGGGGTGGCGAGCAGTACTTC.

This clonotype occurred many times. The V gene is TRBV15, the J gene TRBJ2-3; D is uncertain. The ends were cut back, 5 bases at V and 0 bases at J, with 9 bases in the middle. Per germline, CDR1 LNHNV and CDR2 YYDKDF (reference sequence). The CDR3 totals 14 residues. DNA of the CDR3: TGTGCCACCAGCGCACACTATAGCACAGATACGCAGTATTTT. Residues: CATSAHYSTDTQYF.